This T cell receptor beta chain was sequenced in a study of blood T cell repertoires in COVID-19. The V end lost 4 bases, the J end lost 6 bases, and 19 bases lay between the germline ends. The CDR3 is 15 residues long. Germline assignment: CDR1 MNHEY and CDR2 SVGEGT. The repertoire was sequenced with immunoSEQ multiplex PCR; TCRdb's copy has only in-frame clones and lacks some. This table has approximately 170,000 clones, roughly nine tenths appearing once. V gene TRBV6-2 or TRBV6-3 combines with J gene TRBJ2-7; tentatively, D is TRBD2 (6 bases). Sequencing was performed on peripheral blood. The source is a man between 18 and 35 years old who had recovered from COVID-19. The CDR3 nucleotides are TGTGCCAGCAGTTTATGGGAGGCTAGCTTAAGCGAGCAGTACTTC. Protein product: CASSLWEASLSEQYF.